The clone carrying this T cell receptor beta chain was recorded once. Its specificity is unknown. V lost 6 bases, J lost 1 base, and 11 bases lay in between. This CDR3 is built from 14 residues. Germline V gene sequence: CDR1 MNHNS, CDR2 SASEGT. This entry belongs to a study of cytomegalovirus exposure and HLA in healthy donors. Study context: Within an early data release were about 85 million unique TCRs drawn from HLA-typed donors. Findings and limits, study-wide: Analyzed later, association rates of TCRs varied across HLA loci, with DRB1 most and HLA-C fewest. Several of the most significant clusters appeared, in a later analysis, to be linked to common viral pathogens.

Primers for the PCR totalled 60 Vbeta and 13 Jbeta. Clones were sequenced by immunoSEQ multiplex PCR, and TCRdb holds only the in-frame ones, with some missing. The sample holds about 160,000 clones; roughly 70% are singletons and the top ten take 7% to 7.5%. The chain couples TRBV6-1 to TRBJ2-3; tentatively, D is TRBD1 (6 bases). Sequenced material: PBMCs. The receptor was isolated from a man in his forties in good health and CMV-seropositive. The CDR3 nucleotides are TGTGCCAGCAGCCCGACAGGCCGCACAGATACGCAGTATTTT. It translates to CASSPTGRTDTQYF.